This T cell receptor beta chain is from a study of OX40 agonist ivuxolimab in advanced cancers. The overall study: Ivuxolimab, an antibody acting as an agonist of OX40 (CD134), was used to treat patients.

Sequenced by immunoSEQ multiplex PCR; TCRdb stores in-frame clones only, minus some. The sample shows about 33,000 clones, roughly 84% of them seen only once. The V and J ends lost 3 bases and 1 base respectively, with 10 bases between them. From germline, CDR1 is SGDLS and CDR2 YYNGEE. This CDR3 is built from 14 residues. This clone was detected once. The rearrangement links TRBV9 to TRBJ2-5, with D uncertain. Sequenced material: CD4+ or CD8+ T cells sorted from blood, taken in a trial of the OX40 agonist ivuxolimab. The receptor comes from an adult with an advanced solid tumor such as melanoma, head and neck, liver or kidney cancer. The CDR3: CASSAPWGQETQYF. Written as DNA, the CDR3 is TGTGCCAGCAGCGCCCCGTGGGGCCAAGAGACCCAGTACTTC. Full variable domain (outside the CDR3, taken from reference TRBV9 and TRBJ2-5): DSGVTQTPKHLITATGQRVTLRCSPRSGDLSVYWYQQSLDQGLQFLIQYYNGEERAKGNILERFSAQQFPDLHSELNLSSLELGDSALYFCASSAPWGQETQYFGPGTRLLVL.